The 4 T cell receptor beta chains below come from one sample, sequenced in a study of blood T cell repertoires in COVID-19. Produced via immunoSEQ multiplex PCR; TCRdb's table is partial and in-frame only. The sample has 110,000 or so clones; about 86% are singletons. The sequencing sample was made of peripheral blood. The receptors stem from a woman between 50 and 59 years old with acute or convalescent COVID-19.

This clone was seen a few times. This rearrangement joins TRBV7-2 to TRBJ2-5; no reliable D call. Germline CDR1 and CDR2: SGHTA and FQGNSA. V dropped 4 bases and J dropped 7 bases, with 13 bases sitting between them. The CDR3 extends over 13 amino acids. CDR3 coding DNA: TGTGCCAGCAGCTCCCTAGATATGGGGACCCAGTACTTC. Its translation is CASSSLDMGTQYF.

This clone was seen more than once but under ten times. CDR3 sequence (DNA): TGTGCCAGTAGCGACGCTCAGGGGAACTATGGCTACACCTTC. The encoded protein is CASSDAQGNYGYTF. The genes are TRBV19 and TRBJ1-2; tentatively, D is TRBD1 (6 bases). Trimming took 6 bases from V and 2 from J, leaving 13 bases between them. Germline V gives CDR1 LNHDA, CDR2 SQIVND (reference sequence). The CDR3 contains 14 residues.

This clone was detected a few times. The chain employs TRBV19 and TRBJ2-5, with D tentatively TRBD2 (5 bases). The ends were cut back, 5 bases at V and 5 bases at J, with 15 bases in the middle. The CDR3 has 14 residues. Per the germline V gene, CDR1 is LNHDA and CDR2 is SQIVND (reference sequence). For the CDR3, the DNA is TGTGCCAGTAGTGAGCCGGGAAGGGTGGAGACCCAGTACTTC. Translation gives CASSEPGRVETQYF.

This clone was seen once. CDR3: CASSYSGYPNTYEQYF. Written as DNA, the CDR3 is TGTGCCAGCAGTTATAGCGGGTATCCAAACACCTACGAGCAGTACTTC. This chain links TRBV6-2 or TRBV6-3 with TRBJ2-7; 7 nucleotides align to TRBD2. The CDR3 covers 16 residues. CDR1 and CDR2 (germline): MNHEY, SVGEGT. The V gene end was trimmed by 3 bases and the J gene end by 2 bases; junction bases not matched to a gene: 10.